This T cell receptor (beta chain) was profiled in a study of regulatory T cells in long-lasting Graves disease. Time point defined: newly diagnosed GD, antithyroid drugs for less than 3 months. From RNA extracted from PBMCs, the TCR library was made. This clonotype was recorded many times. What it binds is not known. Study observations and caveats: Persistent Graves' patients had lower TCR diversity than newly diagnosed ones.

Combining iRepertoire HTBI primers with Arm-PCR of CDR3 regions, the authors built TCR beta libraries. TCRdb re-called the multiplex PCR reads through MiXCR, storing one row per CDR3 protein. The data hold 550,000 or so distinct CDR3 sequences, with more than 10% observed a single time. Germline CDR1 reads SEHNR; CDR2 reads FQNEAQ (reference sequence). The CDR3 loop spans 16 amino acids. With 5 bases clipped from V and 6 bases from J, the junction kept 7 bases outside the gene matches. This sample was shared with a second study, whose subject was T cells in Graves' hyperthyroidism and ophthalmopathy. That source reports: TCR CDR3 regions were first amplified by RT-PCR with HTBI primers.

This TCR came from a woman aged 30 to 39 with Graves disease. The rearrangement links TRBV7-9 to TRBJ2-1, with TRBD2 matching over 13 bases. Source: peripheral blood mononuclear cells (PBMCs), taken at new diagnosis, from a patient treated with antithyroid drugs. The CDR3 spells CASSGGLAGLGNEQFF. The CDR3 DNA is TGTGCCAGCAGCGGGGGACTAGCGGGACTAGGCAATGAGCAGTTCTTC. Full variable domain (outside the CDR3, taken from reference TRBV7-9 and TRBJ2-1): DTGVSQNPRHKITKRGQNVTFRCDPISEHNRLYWYRQTLGQGPEFLTYFQNEAQLEKSRLLSDRFSAERPKGSFSTLEIQRTEQGDSAMYLCASSGGLAGLGNEQFFGPGTRLTVL.